The clone carrying this T cell receptor beta chain was seen more than once but under ten times. The data belong to a study of blood T cells in healthy people across ages. A sample-barcoded 5' primer and a J-beta primer mix were used in a second PCR of about 7 to 11 cycles. MiXCR, applied by TCRdb to the 5' RACE reads, yields one record per CDR3 protein. The sample includes around 500,000 distinct CDR3 sequences, 47% seen only once; the top ten take 20% to 25%. The V end lost 4 bases, the J end lost 5 bases, and 9 bases lay between the germline ends. The germline CDR1 and CDR2 sequences are DFQATT and SNEGSKA (reference sequence). The CDR3 extends over 12 amino acids.

The sequenced material came from blood. This chain joins TRBV20-1 and TRBJ1-5; D not certain. This clonotype originated in an elderly man in good health. CDR3 amino acids: CSAKGLDQPQHF. The CDR3 region has the DNA TGCAGTGCTAAGGGCCTCGATCAGCCCCAGCATTTT.